What follows are 9 T cell receptor beta chains derived from one specimen sequenced in a study of blood T cell repertoires in COVID-19. TCRdb's table, derived via immunoSEQ multiplex PCR, lists solely in-frame clones and lacks some. This sample carries around 130,000 clones, roughly 80% of them seen once, and the ten largest clones take under 9.5%. Sequencing input: peripheral blood. Source of these receptors: a human donor in a cohort sampled during active COVID-19.

For this clone: This specimen includes other DNA sequences encoding the same CDR3. The J gene is TRBJ2-7, the V gene TRBV12-3 or TRBV12-4, with D unclear. This CDR3 has 11 residues. Trimming left V 3 bases short and J 4 bases short, with 4 bases between. CDR3 DNA sequence: TGTGCCAGCAGTTTCGAGTACGAGCAGTACTTC. It encodes CASSFEYEQYF.

The table lists this clone with many counts. The rearrangement uses TRBV4-1 and TRBJ1-2; the D gene is possibly TRBD1 (6 bases). This CDR3 is 13 amino acids long. Germline V gene sequence: CDR1 MGHRA, CDR2 YSYEKL. V was trimmed by 6 bases and J by 0 bases, leaving 8 bases between them. The DNA of the CDR3 is TGCGCCAGCAGGGGGGCGGCTAACTATGGCTACACCTTC. It yields the protein CASRGAANYGYTF.

The gene calls are TRBV19 and TRBJ1-5; 8 bases agree with TRBD1. The CDR3 has 15 amino acids. J was trimmed by 4 bases and V by 5 bases; bases with no gene match: 7. The germline CDR1 and CDR2 sequences are LNHDA and SQIVND (reference sequence). The CDR3 nucleotides are TGTGCCAGTAGTTCTCGGACAGGGAAGAATCAGCCCCAGCATTTT. Its protein product is CASSSRTGKNQPQHF.

V gene TRBV2 combines with J gene TRBJ2-6; tentatively, D is TRBD1 (5 bases). The germline V gene has CDR1 SNHLY and CDR2 FYNNEI. The CDR3 is 18 amino acids. With 2 bases removed from V and 3 bases from J, the gap between germline ends came to 17 bases. In DNA form, the CDR3 reads TGTGCCAGCAGTGAAATACGGACCCCCAGGGTTGGGGCCAACGTCCTGACTTTC. This translates into CASSEIRTPRVGANVLTF. Supplemented by reference TRBV2 and TRBJ2-6, the full variable domain reads EPEVTQTPSHQVTQMGQEVILRCVPISNHLYFYWYRQILGQKVEFLVSFYNNEISEKSEIFDDQFSVERPDGSNFTLKIRSTKLEDSAMYFCASSEIRTPRVGANVLTFGAGSRLTVL.

The chain uses TRBV24-1 and TRBJ1-4, with 7 bases that match TRBD1. Germline CDR1 is KGHDR and CDR2 is SFDVKD. The CDR3 runs 15 residues. The V and J ends lost 3 bases and 4 bases, in that order; junction bases with no gene match: 4. The CDR3 nucleotides read TGTGCCACCAGTGATCCCCGGGACAGTAATGAAAAACTGTTTTTT. Encoded protein: CATSDPRDSNEKLFF.

This chain links TRBV28 with TRBJ2-7; D is undetermined. Germline assignment: CDR1 MDHEN and CDR2 SYDVKM. Trimming cost V 5 bases and J 3 bases, with 17 bases left between them. The CDR3 has 15 residues. The CDR3 region is CASSPKLRLFYEQYF. The CDR3 DNA follows: TGTGCCAGCAGTCCCAAGCTCAGACTTTTCTACGAGCAGTACTTC.

The rearrangement uses TRBV7-9 and TRBJ1-5, with D unresolved. Germline loops: CDR1 SEHNR, CDR2 FQNEAQ (reference sequence). The CDR3 has 12 amino acids. Trimming cost V 7 bases and J 6 bases, with 10 bases left between them. This CDR3 reads CASTAGSQPQHF. The CDR3 nucleotides are TGTGCCAGCACCGCGGGGTCTCAGCCCCAGCATTTT.

The chain has TRBV20-1 and TRBJ1-1; 7 bases map to TRBD1. Per the germline V gene, CDR1 is DFQATT and CDR2 is SNEGSKA (reference sequence). V gave up 4 bases and J gave up 9 bases; unmatched junction bases: 2. The CDR3 has 10 residues. The CDR3 DNA is TGCAGTGCTAAACAGGGGAAAGCTTTCTTT. Its translation is CSAKQGKAFF.

The chain has TRBV19 and TRBJ1-5, with a weak D call TRBD1 (6 bases). Trimming pared 5 bases from V and 0 bases from J, leaving 14 bases between. The CDR3 extends over 16 amino acids. Per the germline V gene, CDR1 is LNHDA and CDR2 is SQIVND (reference sequence). The CDR3 bases are TGTGCCAGTAGTTCCGGGACACCTTATAGCAATCAGCCCCAGCATTTT. Translation gives CASSSGTPYSNQPQHF.